These 21 T cell receptor beta chains share one sample of origin, sequenced in a study of response to subunit inactivated influenza vaccine. Via MiXCR, TCRdb re-called the RT-PCR reads, giving one row per CDR3 protein. Here the sample spans over 750,000 distinct CDR3 sequences, around 20% being singletons. The sequencing here drew on PBMCs from blood, taken roughly 5 days after vaccination. The receptors here all came from a man in his fifties who received an inactivated influenza vaccine.

The chain carries TRBV20-1 and TRBJ2-5, with 11 bases matching TRBD2. Trimming took 6 bases from V and 5 from J; bases not matched to a gene: 8. The CDR3 runs 14 residues. Looked up from germline, CDR1 is DFQATT and CDR2 is SNEGSKA (reference sequence). CDR3 nucleotide sequence: TGCAGTGCCCCCTTTAGCGGGGGGGTGGAGACCCAGTACTTC. Amino acid sequence: CSAPFSGGVETQYF.

The V gene is TRBV28, the J gene TRBJ1-2; D not resolved. Per germline, CDR1 MDHEN and CDR2 SYDVKM. The ends were cut back, 2 bases at V and 14 bases at J, with 15 bases in the middle. The CDR3 length is 12 residues. CDR3 region: CASSLRQPSVTF. In nucleotides, the CDR3 is TGTGCCAGCAGTTTACGTCAGCCCTCGGTGACCTTC.

The chain links TRBV29-1 to TRBJ2-7, with 7 bases aligning to TRBD2. Looked up from germline, CDR1 is SQVTM and CDR2 is ANQGSEA. The CDR3 totals 13 residues. The V segment lost 4 bases and the J segment 2 bases; nucleotides outside the gene matches: 5. The CDR3 DNA is TGCAGCGTTGTGAAGGGAGGGCCCTACGAGCAGTACTTC. It encodes CSVVKGGPYEQYF.

The sample holds a few counts of this clonotype. The V gene is TRBV12-3 or TRBV12-4, the J gene TRBJ2-7; 10 nucleotides agree with TRBD1. With V trimmed by 5 bases and J by 4 bases, 8 bases remained unmatched. This CDR3 spans 15 amino acids. CDR3 protein: CASSHGDRGWYEQYF. The DNA for the CDR3 is TGTGCCAGCAGTCATGGGGACAGGGGTTGGTACGAGCAGTACTTC.

This clonotype was seen more than once but under ten times. V and J are TRBV4-2 and TRBJ2-1; D possibly corresponds to TRBD2 (5 bases). Trimming left V 1 base short and J 0 bases short, with 19 bases between. Germline V gene sequence: CDR1 LGHNA, CDR2 YNFKEQ. The CDR3 is made up of 19 amino acids. The CDR3 reads CASSQAWRMAGYSYNEQFF. CDR3 DNA sequence: TGTGCCAGCAGCCAAGCTTGGCGCATGGCGGGTTACTCCTACAATGAGCAGTTCTTC.

This clonotype was seen repeatedly, ten times or more. The chain uses TRBV12-3 or TRBV12-4 and TRBJ2-7, with unresolved D. The ends were cut back, 3 bases at V and 4 bases at J, with 7 bases in the middle. There are 12 residues in the CDR3. CDR3 in DNA: TGTGCCAGCAGTTTTGCTGGTTACGAGCAGTACTTC. This sequence encodes CASSFAGYEQYF.

V usage is TRBV29-1 and J usage is TRBJ2-3; the D gene could be TRBD1 or TRBD2 (5 bases each). This CDR3 has 14 amino acids. From germline, CDR1 is SQVTM and CDR2 ANQGSEA. V lost 3 bases and J lost 1, with 11 bases in between. CDR3 bases: TGCAGCGTTGATTTGGGGGTTCGCACAGATACGCAGTATTTT. The encoded protein is CSVDLGVRTDTQYF.

The chain links TRBV5-1 to TRBJ2-1; D gene ambiguous. CDR1 is SGHRS and CDR2 is YFSETQ in the germline V gene. V was clipped by 4 bases and J by 1 base, with 12 bases between them. This CDR3 spans 15 amino acids. The CDR3 here is CASSPQVGSYNEQFF. CDR3 sequence (DNA): TGCGCCAGCAGCCCCCAAGTGGGTTCCTACAATGAGCAGTTCTTC.

This chain links TRBV27 with TRBJ1-1, with TRBD1 matching 8 bases. Germline CDR1 is MNHEY and CDR2 is SMNVEV (reference sequence). The CDR3 has 14 amino acids. J was trimmed by 4 bases and V by 5 bases; bases with no gene match: 6. The CDR3 nucleotides read TGTGCCAGCAGTCCACAGGGGGACGGCACTGAAGCTTTCTTT. Translating gives CASSPQGDGTEAFF.

This clonotype was seen a handful of times. V gene TRBV29-1 combines with J gene TRBJ2-7; the match to TRBD1 covers 9 bases. V was clipped by 7 bases and J by 3 bases; unmatched bases: 7. Germline values: CDR1 SQVTM, CDR2 ANQGSEA. The CDR3 loop spans 13 amino acids. The CDR3 DNA follows: TGCAGCGCTACGGGACAGGGTCTCTACGAGCAGTACTTC. Translated: CSATGQGLYEQYF.

The chain carries TRBV4-3 and TRBJ2-7, with 10 bases aligning to TRBD2. The germline V gene encodes CDR1 LGHNA and CDR2 YSLEER. Losses at the gene ends were 3 bases for V and 7 bases for J; bases not matched to a gene: 12. This CDR3 is 16 amino acids long. The CDR3: CASSQTIAGGSEEQYF. CDR3 DNA sequence: TGCGCCAGCAGCCAGACGATAGCGGGAGGATCGGAGGAGCAGTACTTC.

The table lists this clonotype with many counts. J is TRBJ2-1 and V is TRBV12-3 or TRBV12-4; D possibly corresponds to TRBD2 (7 bases). Trimming took off 6 bases at V and 5 bases at J, with 17 bases between the two ends. The CDR3 runs 15 residues. The CDR3, as DNA: TGTGCCAGCAGGAGGGGGGCTAGCGGTGACAATGAGCAGTTCTTC. This gives the protein CASRRGASGDNEQFF.

This clonotype has just a few counts. The chain recombines TRBV7-3 with TRBJ2-2; 8 bases line up with TRBD1. Germline V gives CDR1 SGHTA, CDR2 FQGTGA. After removal of 9 bases from V and 5 bases from J, the junction contained 5 bases not matched to a gene. CDR3 length: 13 amino acids. CDR3 DNA sequence: TGTGCCAGTGGACAGGGTCATACCGGGGAGCTGTTTTTT. This encodes CASGQGHTGELFF. Drawing the rest from reference TRBV7-3 and TRBJ2-2, the complete variable domain is GAGVSQTPSNKVTEKGKYVELRCDPISGHTALYWYRQSLGQGPEFLIYFQGTGAADDSGLPNDRFFAVRPEGSVSTLKIQRTERGDSAVYLCASGQGHTGELFFGEGSRLTVL.

V and J are TRBV4-3 and TRBJ2-7; TRBD2 aligns across 12 bases. The ends lost 3 bases at V and 2 bases at J; junction bases unmatched: 2. CDR3 length: 15 amino acids. Per germline, CDR1 LGHNA and CDR2 YSLEER. CDR3 loop: CASSHGLAGTYEQYF. The CDR3, as DNA: TGCGCCAGCAGCCACGGACTAGCGGGAACCTACGAGCAGTACTTC.

This clonotype occurred a few times. The chain links TRBV5-1 to TRBJ2-7; 7 nucleotides agree with TRBD2. This CDR3 is 14 amino acids long. V lost 5 bases, J lost 2 bases, and 7 bases stayed unmatched. The germline CDR1 and CDR2 sequences are SGHRS and YFSETQ. The CDR3 here is CASRSRLAAYEQYF. In DNA, the CDR3 is TGCGCCAGCAGGTCGCGACTAGCAGCCTACGAGCAGTACTTC.

The V call is TRBV7-2, the J call TRBJ2-3; 13 nucleotides match TRBD2. In germline, CDR1 is SGHTA, CDR2 FQGNSA. The CDR3 totals 17 residues. V lost 5 bases, J lost 6 bases, and 11 bases stayed unmatched. Here the CDR3 DNA reads TGTGCCAGCAGCCACGGCCGACTAGCGGGAGGTGGTGATACGCAGTATTTT. Its protein product is CASSHGRLAGGGDTQYF.

This clonotype was observed a few times. This sequence joins TRBV11-1 and TRBJ2-2, with D possibly TRBD2 on 7 matching bases. The germline V and J ends were trimmed by 5 bases and 2 bases, with 21 bases remaining between them. The germline CDR1 and CDR2 sequences are SGHAT and FQDESV (reference sequence). This CDR3 spans 18 amino acids. CDR3 bases: TGTGCCAGCAGCCCTCTTAGTTCGGGGGGCGTAAACACCGGGGAGCTGTTTTTT. It encodes CASSPLSSGGVNTGELFF. The whole variable domain, remainder taken from reference TRBV11-1 and TRBJ2-2, is EAEVAQSPRYKITEKSQAVAFWCDPISGHATLYWYRQILGQGPELLVQFQDESVVDDSQLPKDRFSAERLKGVDSTLKIQPAELGDSAMYLCASSPLSSGGVNTGELFFGEGSRLTVL.

The V gene is TRBV6-5, the J gene TRBJ2-7, with 12 nucleotides matching TRBD1. CDR3 length: 15 residues. Germline-derived CDR1 and CDR2 are MNHEY and SVGAGI. With 4 bases clipped from V and 3 bases from J, the junction kept 4 bases outside the gene matches. The CDR3 protein is CASSWGQGAVYEQYF. CDR3 nucleotide sequence: TGTGCCAGCAGTTGGGGACAGGGGGCAGTCTACGAGCAGTACTTC.

This clonotype was counted between two and nine times. The chain links TRBV6-1 to TRBJ1-1; D may be TRBD1 (5 bases). Per the germline V gene, CDR1 is MNHNS and CDR2 is SASEGT. V lost 2 bases and J 3 bases, leaving 7 bases between the germline ends. The CDR3 covers 13 residues. The CDR3 DNA reads TGTGCCAGCAGTGAATGGGGGTACACTGAAGCTTTCTTT. It translates to CASSEWGYTEAFF.

V is TRBV5-1 and J is TRBJ2-7, with D perhaps TRBD1 (6 bases). V was shortened by 4 bases and J by 1 base, with 18 bases between the two germline ends. CDR3 length: 16 amino acids. CDR1 is SGHRS and CDR2 is YFSETQ in the germline V gene. This CDR3 is CASSRDFRDISYEQYF. DNA for the CDR3: TGCGCCAGCAGCCGAGACTTCAGGGACATATCCTACGAGCAGTACTTC.

This clonotype has at least ten counts. The genes are TRBV20-1 and TRBJ2-2; the match to TRBD1 covers 8 bases. The ends lost 6 bases at V and 4 bases at J; junction bases unmatched: 7. The CDR3 length is 14 residues. Germline V gene sequence: CDR1 DFQATT, CDR2 SNEGSKA (reference sequence). CDR3 sequence: CSALGQGPTGELFF. In DNA, the CDR3 is TGCAGTGCACTAGGACAGGGTCCCACCGGGGAGCTGTTTTTT.